This T cell receptor (beta chain) was captured in a study of blood T cell repertoires in COVID-19 (dated by TCRdb to the early 2020s). Describing the broader study: Samples from collaborators originated in the United States, Italy and Spain and spanned both the acute and convalescent phases of COVID-19. Samples came from the ongoing ImmuneRACE study (first 160 participants) plus 1,254 subjects from 6 global collaborators. The repertoires were made available in a free public database intended to serve as a resource for research on the immune response to SARS-CoV-2. Nearly every sample came with metadata listing a de-identified subject ID, COVID-19 status, age in years and sex. HLA class I and class II types, where available, came from metadata supplied by the sample provider rather than from assay-based typing. The prospective study material was composed of cDNA or gDNA derived from T cells, B-cell-depleted T cells, or PBMCs. The dataset comprised deeply sampled blood TCRbeta repertoires from subjects exposed to, actively infected with, or recovered from COVID-19. Findings and caveats that apply to the study as a whole: How much clinical and demographic metadata was included differed by source and by participant, and the metadata was provided uncurated.

TCRbeta CDR3 regions were amplified from genomic DNA by means of the immunoSEQ Assay, a bias-controlled multiplex PCR. The authors' analysis ran thus. The number of nucleated cells in each sample was estimated by amplification of reference gene primers within the assay. To quantify the absolute abundance of each unique TCRbeta CDR3 rearrangement, sequence reads were collapsed and filtered. Productive Simpson clonality was computed per sample as the square root of Simpson's diversity index over productive rearrangements. As stored in TCRdb, this immuneACCESS dataset retains in-frame rearrangements with V and J assigned. A fraction of the clones does not appear; measured against another copy, unresolved V genes explain less than half of the discrepancy, and the remainder lacks a known reason. The V and J calls and the clone size are those of that table, but D and trimming were determined from the DNA. Across this sample there are roughly 17,000 clones, with roughly 81% seen only once. Roughly 8% of the sample is taken by the ten largest.

Whole blood was collected in K2EDTA tubes by collaborating institutions according to the institutions' own protocols. For TCRbeta analysis, collaborator samples were shipped as frozen whole blood, as isolated PBMCs, or as DNA extracted from either sample type. A remark on this clone: This receptor's antigen is unknown. No base-level quality is on record; no much larger clone is a single base apart.

Looking up the germline V gene (reference sequence) yields CDR1 DFQATT and CDR2 SNEGSKA. V is shortened by 5 bases, J by 4 bases, and the region joining them spans 9 bases. Including cysteine and phenylalanine, the CDR3 has 11 amino acids. The retained sequence is limited to the CDR3, 33 bases, with the frame set at the first base. What was sequenced was peripheral blood. Rearrangement joined TRBV20-1 to TRBJ2-7, with no confidently assigned D gene. The receptor was isolated from a man aged 55 to 69 with acute or convalescent COVID-19. The CDR3 protein sequence reads: CSAGYRYEQYF. In nucleotides, the sequence is TGCAGTGCTGGATACAGATACGAGCAGTACTTC.